These 13 T cell receptor beta chains came from one sample sequenced in a study of blood T cell repertoires in COVID-19. Repertoires were generated with immunoSEQ multiplex PCR, while TCRdb's copy carries only in-frame clones and drops some. The table lists fewer than 110,000 clones, 85% to 95% of them singletons. Source material: peripheral blood. These TCRs come from a middle-aged man with active COVID-19.

The chain joins TRBV5-1 to TRBJ1-4, with 7 positions matching TRBD1. Germline lookup yields CDR1 SGHRS and CDR2 YFSETQ. The CDR3 runs to 15 residues. J lost 5 bases, V lost 0 bases, and 4 bases had no gene match. The CDR3 region has the DNA TGCGCCAGCAGCTTGGGTGACAGGGACAATGAAAAACTGTTTTTT. Residues: CASSLGDRDNEKLFF.

This clone was seen only once. The chain uses TRBV7-8 and TRBJ2-7, with D perhaps matching TRBD2 (6 bases). The CDR3 has 15 amino acids. Germline V gene sequence: CDR1 SGHVS, CDR2 FQNEAQ. Trimming left V 4 bases short and J 0 bases short, with 13 bases between. The CDR3 region is CASSYSGGSSYEQYF. The CDR3 region has the DNA TGTGCCAGCAGCTACAGTGGGGGGAGCTCCTACGAGCAGTACTTC. Together with reference TRBV7-8 and TRBJ2-7, the CDR3 gives the full variable domain: GAGVSQSPRYKVAKRGQDVALRCDPISGHVSLFWYQQALGQGPEFLTYFQNEAQLDKSGLPSDRFFAERPEGSVSTLKIQRTQQEDSAVYLCASSYSGGSSYEQYFGPGTRLTVT.

The V gene is TRBV7-6, the J gene TRBJ1-1, with 10 bases aligning to TRBD1. This CDR3 has 15 residues. CDR1 and CDR2 from the germline V gene are SGHVS and FNYEAQ. V was clipped by 5 bases and J by 3 bases; unmatched bases: 6. CDR3 in DNA: TGTGCCAGCAGCCAGGCAGGGACAGGGGACACTGAAGCTTTCTTT. Protein: CASSQAGTGDTEAFF. Based on the CDR3 plus reference TRBV7-6 and TRBJ1-1, the full variable domain is GAGVSQSPRYKVTKRGQDVALRCDPISGHVSLYWYRQALGQGPEFLTYFNYEAQQDKSGLPNDRFSAERPEGSISTLTIQRTEQRDSAMYRCASSQAGTGDTEAFFGQGTRLTVV.

This rearrangement joins TRBV25-1 to TRBJ1-1, with D perhaps matching TRBD1 (6 bases). This CDR3 contains 16 residues. The V gene's germline CDR1 is MGHDK and CDR2 SYGVNS. The V gene lost 7 bases and the J gene lost 1 base, with 19 bases spanning the gap. The CDR3 reads CASTRKGGAGNTEAFF. As DNA, the CDR3 is TGTGCCAGCACCCGAAAAGGGGGGGCAGGGAACACTGAAGCTTTCTTT.

This chain joins TRBV6-6 and TRBJ2-7; maybe TRBD1 (6 bases). There are 15 residues in the CDR3. V lost 5 bases to trimming and J lost 6 bases, with 20 bases between them. The germline V gene has CDR1 MNHNY and CDR2 SVGAGI (reference sequence). The CDR3 loop is CASSLPRTVGFEQYF. Written as DNA, the CDR3 is TGTGCCAGCAGTCTCCCCCGGACAGTGGGTTTCGAGCAGTACTTC.

CDR3 loop: CASSKEASGRNSNTGELFF. CDR3 bases: TGTGCCAGCAGCAAAGAGGCTAGCGGGAGGAATTCGAACACCGGGGAGCTGTTTTTT. The V gene is TRBV21-1, the J gene TRBJ2-2; TRBD2 reflects the table's D call only, with no check against the DNA. TRBV21-1 is deemed a pseudogene. The CDR3 loop spans 19 amino acids.

The V and J genes are TRBV12-3 or TRBV12-4 and TRBJ2-7, with D possibly being TRBD2 (5 bases). This CDR3 contains 12 residues. V shed 3 bases and J shed 6 bases, with 9 bases lying between them. The CDR3 coding sequence is TGTGCCAGCAGTTTGTTGGCGGGCGAGCAGTACTTC. Amino acid sequence: CASSLLAGEQYF.

The V gene is TRBV30, the J gene TRBJ2-3, with 8 bases identical to TRBD2. The V and J ends lost 3 bases and 4 bases, in that order; junction bases with no gene match: 6. The CDR3 totals 14 residues. The germline CDR1 and CDR2 sequences are GTSNPN and SVGIG (reference sequence). CDR3 residues: CAWSAGGPADTQYF. For the CDR3, the DNA is TGTGCCTGGAGCGCGGGAGGTCCCGCAGATACGCAGTATTTT.

The rearrangement links TRBV12-3 or TRBV12-4 to TRBJ2-7, with D possibly being TRBD2 (6 bases). V was cut by 6 bases and J by 11 bases, with 17 bases left in between. This CDR3 region has 12 residues. CDR3 in amino acids: CASSRRLVGKYF. Here the CDR3 DNA reads TGTGCCAGCAGCCGCAGACTAGTGGGAAAGTACTTC.

V and J are TRBV19 and TRBJ1-5; no clear D. Trimming stripped 3 bases from V and 1 base from J, with 7 bases between. The CDR3 has 14 residues. Germline values: CDR1 LNHDA, CDR2 SQIVND (reference sequence). The DNA for the CDR3 is TGTGCCAGTAGTATTGTAGCCAGCAATCAGCCCCAGCATTTT. Residues: CASSIVASNQPQHF.

The chain recombines TRBV5-4 with TRBJ2-1; the match to TRBD2 covers 8 bases. With 5 bases clipped from V and 3 bases from J, the junction kept 4 bases outside the gene matches. From germline, CDR1 is SGHNT and CDR2 YYREEE (reference sequence). The CDR3 sequence is 14 residues long. The DNA of the CDR3 is TGTGCCAGCAGTAGCGGGATCGGCTACAATGAGCAGTTCTTC. It encodes CASSSGIGYNEQFF.

The rearrangement uses TRBV7-9 and TRBJ2-3; a weak D match, TRBD2 (6 bases). CDR3 length equals 17 residues. Germline CDR1 SEHNR, CDR2 FQNEAQ (reference sequence). Trimming stripped 4 bases from V and 0 bases from J, with 17 bases between. DNA for the CDR3: TGTGCCAGCAGCTCAGGGCTCCGGGACTGGAGCACAGATACGCAGTATTTT. It is translated as CASSSGLRDWSTDTQYF.

The chain joins TRBV5-8 to TRBJ1-5; TRBD1 aligns across 10 bases. The length of the CDR3 is 16 residues. V lost 4 bases to trimming and J lost 6 bases; unmatched junction nucleotides: 10. CDR1 SGHTS and CDR2 YDEGEE come from the germline V gene. The chain's CDR3 is CASSKFRDRGSQPQHF. CDR3 coding DNA: TGTGCCAGCAGCAAGTTCCGGGACAGGGGTAGTCAGCCCCAGCATTTT.